This TCR beta chain was sequenced for a study of Ad26.COV2.S vaccination and SARS-CoV-2 variants. Assay: immunoSEQ multiplex PCR; the TCRdb copy retains only in-frame clones and omits some. The table has a few hundred thousand clones, 88% seen once; the top ten hold about 4%. Documented treatment: roughly 19 received Ad26.COV2.S at low or high dose, single or two shots; roughly 5 received placebo; per-sample allocation not given. Samples were taken on day 63 after the first vaccine or placebo injection. The V gene's germline CDR1 is MNHEY and CDR2 SVGAGI. The CDR3 runs 13 residues. V gave up 3 bases and J gave up 7 bases, with 13 bases separating them.

The source material was peripheral blood, sampled in a trial of Ad26.COV2.S vaccine versus placebo. The J gene is TRBJ2-7, the V gene TRBV6-5, with unresolved D. The receptor's source is a person aged 18-60 years who received the Ad26.COV2.S COVID-19 vaccine or a placebo. The CDR3 loop reads CASSYGLHREQYF. CDR3 coding DNA: TGTGCCAGCAGTTATGGCCTCCACCGGGAGCAGTACTTC.